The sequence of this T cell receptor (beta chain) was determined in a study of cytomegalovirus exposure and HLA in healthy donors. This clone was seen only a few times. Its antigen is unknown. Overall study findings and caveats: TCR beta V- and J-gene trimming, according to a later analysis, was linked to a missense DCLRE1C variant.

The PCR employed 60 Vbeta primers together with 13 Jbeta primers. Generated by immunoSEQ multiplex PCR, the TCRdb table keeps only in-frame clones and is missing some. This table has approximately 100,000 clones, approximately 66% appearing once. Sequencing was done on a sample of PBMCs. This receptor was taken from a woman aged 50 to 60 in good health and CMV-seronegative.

CDR3 region: CASSINRLDTEAFF. For the CDR3, the DNA is TGTGCCAGTAGTATTAACAGATTAGACACTGAAGCTTTCTTT. V gene TRBV19 combines with J gene TRBJ1-1; D gene uncertain. The CDR3 sequence is 14 residues long. The germline V and J ends were trimmed by 3 bases and 3 bases, with 11 bases remaining between them. Germline CDR1 and CDR2: LNHDA and SQIVND (reference sequence).